Listed below are T cell receptor beta chains from one sample, sequenced in a study of T-cell memory formation after mild COVID-19. TCRdb re-derived calls from the 5' RACE reads in MiXCR, one entry per CDR3 protein. The sample has roughly 160,000 distinct CDR3 sequences, 13% seen once. The source material was PBMCs or a T cell subset sorted from them (not recorded which). The receptor set was obtained from a man aged 18 to 29 who had mild COVID-19 (a few samples of this study predate the infection). Cell type and time point are not known. CDR3s include the opening cysteine and the closing phenylalanine or tryptophan. The order of the fields is CDR3 length, J gene, clone size, D gene, V gene, CDR3 DNA, CDR3 protein. The D gene is left open where the match is weak. The size field is filled for only some rows; it gives once, few, many or a size class.

CDR3 length: 14
J gene: TRBJ1-2
clone size: few
D gene: TRBD1
V gene: TRBV7-2
CDR3 DNA: TGTGCCAGCAGTCCCCGGGACAGCAACTATGGCTACACCTTC
CDR3 protein: CASSPRDSNYGYTF

CDR3 length: 16
J gene: TRBJ2-5
clone size: few
D gene: TRBD1
V gene: TRBV4-1
CDR3 DNA: TGCGCCAGCAGCCAAGACCACCGGGACAGGGGGGAGACCCAGTACTTC
CDR3 protein: CASSQDHRDRGETQYF

CDR3 length: 13
J gene: TRBJ2-5
clone size: many
D gene: .
V gene: TRBV5-1
CDR3 DNA: TGTGCCAGCAGCTTTGCCGGGGGAGAGACCCAGTACTTC
CDR3 protein: CASSFAGGETQYF

CDR3 length: 13
J gene: TRBJ2-3
clone size: .
D gene: .
V gene: TRBV11-3
CDR3 DNA: TGTGCCAGCAGCTTGGCGGCACCGGATACGCAGTATTTT
CDR3 protein: CASSLAAPDTQYF

CDR3 length: 17
J gene: TRBJ1-3
clone size: .
D gene: .
V gene: TRBV4-1
CDR3 DNA: TGCGCCAGCAGCGAGAACAGGAGACCAAGCTCTGGAAACACCATATATTTT
CDR3 protein: CASSENRRPSSGNTIYF

CDR3 length: 12
J gene: TRBJ2-5
clone size: .
D gene: .
V gene: TRBV7-2
CDR3 DNA: TGTGCCAGCACCCTAGCCCAGCAGACCCAGTACTTC
CDR3 protein: CASTLAQQTQYF

CDR3 length: 13
J gene: TRBJ1-1
clone size: .
D gene: .
V gene: TRBV18
CDR3 DNA: TGTGCCAGCTCACCCACATTAAACACTGAAGCTTTCTTT
CDR3 protein: CASSPTLNTEAFF

CDR3 length: 15
J gene: TRBJ1-2
clone size: .
D gene: .
V gene: TRBV4-1
CDR3 DNA: TGCGCCAGCAGCCTAGCTGGGGGGGCCCCCTATGGCTACACCTTC
CDR3 protein: CASSLAGGAPYGYTF

CDR3 length: 16
J gene: TRBJ2-5
clone size: .
D gene: TRBD2
V gene: TRBV9
CDR3 DNA: TGTGCCAGCAGCGTAGACCTTAGCGGGGGCCAAGAGACCCAGTACTTC
CDR3 protein: CASSVDLSGGQETQYF

CDR3 length: 15
J gene: TRBJ2-3
clone size: .
D gene: .
V gene: TRBV4-1
CDR3 DNA: TGCGCCAGCAGCAGTCGGCAGGGTGGTTTTATGACGCAGTATTTT
CDR3 protein: CASSSRQGGFMTQYF

CDR3 length: 16
J gene: TRBJ2-4
clone size: .
D gene: TRBD2
V gene: TRBV12-3/TRBV12-4
CDR3 DNA: TGTGCCAGCAGTTTAGGCGGCGGGGGGTTCAAAAACATTCAGTACTTC
CDR3 protein: CASSLGGGGFKNIQYF

CDR3 length: 16
J gene: TRBJ2-2
clone size: few
D gene: TRBD1
V gene: TRBV5-1
CDR3 DNA: TGCGCCAGCAGCTTGGTGACAGGGGGCGACACCGGGGAGCTGTTTTTT
CDR3 protein: CASSLVTGGDTGELFF

CDR3 length: 15
J gene: TRBJ2-1
clone size: few
D gene: TRBD2
V gene: TRBV4-1
CDR3 DNA: TGCGCCAGCAGGTCCCCGGGACTAGCGGGCAATGAGCAGTTCTTC
CDR3 protein: CASRSPGLAGNEQFF

CDR3 length: 13
J gene: TRBJ1-1
clone size: .
D gene: .
V gene: TRBV30
CDR3 DNA: TGTGCCTGGAGTGTACGACCGAACACTGAAGCTTTCTTT
CDR3 protein: CAWSVRPNTEAFF

CDR3 length: 15
J gene: TRBJ2-3
clone size: .
D gene: .
V gene: TRBV6-5
CDR3 DNA: TGTGCCAGCAGTTACGCATCTGCTGGCACAGATACGCAGTATTTT
CDR3 protein: CASSYASAGTDTQYF

CDR3 length: 15
J gene: TRBJ1-1
clone size: .
D gene: .
V gene: TRBV7-2
CDR3 DNA: TGTGCCAGCAGCCGGGGGGCAACCGCTGGCACTGAAGCTTTCTTT
CDR3 protein: CASSRGATAGTEAFF

CDR3 length: 14
J gene: TRBJ2-7
clone size: few
D gene: .
V gene: TRBV6-5
CDR3 DNA: TGTGCCAGCAGGAGGGAACGGGACTCCTACGAGCAGTACTTC
CDR3 protein: CASRRERDSYEQYF

CDR3 length: 17
J gene: TRBJ2-4
clone size: .
D gene: TRBD1
V gene: TRBV4-3
CDR3 DNA: TGCGCCAGCAGCCGAGAGACACAGGGGGCATCTAAAGGCATTCAGTACTTC
CDR3 protein: CASSRETQGASKGIQYF

CDR3 length: 16
J gene: TRBJ1-3
clone size: .
D gene: TRBD1
V gene: TRBV5-1
CDR3 DNA: TGCGCCAGCAGCCCCTCGGTGGACAGGGCTGCAAACACCATATATTTT
CDR3 protein: CASSPSVDRAANTIYF

CDR3 length: 15
J gene: TRBJ1-2
clone size: .
D gene: .
V gene: TRBV6-5
CDR3 DNA: TGTGCCAGCAGTTACTCGATGCTAGGGGGCTATGGCTACACCTTC
CDR3 protein: CASSYSMLGGYGYTF

CDR3 length: 14
J gene: TRBJ2-3
clone size: .
D gene: TRBD1
V gene: TRBV6-5
CDR3 DNA: TGTGCCAGCAGTCGGACAGGGGGCACAGATACGCAGTATTTT
CDR3 protein: CASSRTGGTDTQYF

CDR3 length: 12
J gene: TRBJ1-2
clone size: few
D gene: .
V gene: TRBV12-3/TRBV12-4
CDR3 DNA: TGTGCCAGCAGTTTAAGTCTAAATGGCTACACCTTC
CDR3 protein: CASSLSLNGYTF

CDR3 length: 14
J gene: TRBJ2-3
clone size: few
D gene: .
V gene: TRBV24-1
CDR3 DNA: TGTGCCACCAGTGAGAAGGGGACCACAGATACGCAGTATTTT
CDR3 protein: CATSEKGTTDTQYF

CDR3 length: 16
J gene: TRBJ2-5
clone size: few
D gene: .
V gene: TRBV5-1
CDR3 DNA: TGCGCCAGCAGAGAGCTCCAGGGGCCAACCCTCGGGACCCAGTACTTC
CDR3 protein: CASRELQGPTLGTQYF

CDR3 length: 16
J gene: TRBJ2-3
clone size: few
D gene: TRBD2
V gene: TRBV15
CDR3 DNA: TGTGCCACCAGCAGAACGGGACTAGCGGGGGTGGATACGCAGTATTTT
CDR3 protein: CATSRTGLAGVDTQYF

CDR3 length: 16
J gene: TRBJ2-5
clone size: .
D gene: .
V gene: TRBV7-2
CDR3 DNA: TGTGCCAGCAGCTTATTTATGAGCGTCGAGGGGGAGACCCAGTACTTC
CDR3 protein: CASSLFMSVEGETQYF

CDR3 length: 13
J gene: TRBJ2-3
clone size: .
D gene: TRBD1
V gene: TRBV24-1
CDR3 DNA: TGTGCCACCAGTGATCGGGACAGGGATACGCAGTATTTT
CDR3 protein: CATSDRDRDTQYF

CDR3 length: 13
J gene: TRBJ1-1
clone size: .
D gene: .
V gene: TRBV7-2
CDR3 DNA: TGTGCCAGCCCCCTCGCAGGTTCAGAAGAAGCTTTCTTT
CDR3 protein: CASPLAGSEEAFF

CDR3 length: 12
J gene: TRBJ2-4
clone size: .
D gene: .
V gene: TRBV3-1
CDR3 DNA: TGTGCCAGCAGCCAAGATCTAGAGATTCAGTACTTC
CDR3 protein: CASSQDLEIQYF

CDR3 length: 15
J gene: TRBJ1-1
clone size: few
D gene: .
V gene: TRBV7-9
CDR3 DNA: TGTGCCAGCAGCTTTCCCGGGGGTCTGAACACTGAAGCTTTCTTT
CDR3 protein: CASSFPGGLNTEAFF

CDR3 length: 15
J gene: TRBJ1-5
clone size: .
D gene: .
V gene: TRBV10-3
CDR3 DNA: TGTGCCATCAGTGAGTCGACTCCGGGGAATCAGCCCCAGCATTTT
CDR3 protein: CAISESTPGNQPQHF

CDR3 length: 15
J gene: TRBJ2-3
clone size: .
D gene: TRBD2
V gene: TRBV7-3
CDR3 DNA: TGTGCCAGCGCTCTCGCGGGGGGGACCACAGATACGCAGTATTTT
CDR3 protein: CASALAGGTTDTQYF

CDR3 length: 12
J gene: TRBJ1-1
clone size: .
D gene: .
V gene: TRBV5-1
CDR3 DNA: TGCGCCAGCAGCGGAATTGGAGATGAAGCTTTCTTT
CDR3 protein: CASSGIGDEAFF

CDR3 length: 15
J gene: TRBJ1-2
clone size: .
D gene: .
V gene: TRBV4-3
CDR3 DNA: TGCGCCAGCAGCCAAGACGTGTCGACGGGCTATGGCTACACCTTC
CDR3 protein: CASSQDVSTGYGYTF

CDR3 length: 13
J gene: TRBJ2-2
clone size: .
D gene: .
V gene: TRBV7-2
CDR3 DNA: TGTGCCAGCAGGTTGGAGGGACCCGGGGAGCTGTTTTTT
CDR3 protein: CASRLEGPGELFF

CDR3 length: 15
J gene: TRBJ1-6
clone size: few
D gene: TRBD1
V gene: TRBV5-1
CDR3 DNA: TGCGCCAGCAGCTCGACGGGACAGGGAGTATCACCCCTCCACTTT
CDR3 protein: CASSSTGQGVSPLHF

CDR3 length: 12
J gene: TRBJ2-5
clone size: .
D gene: .
V gene: TRBV20-1
CDR3 DNA: TGCAGTGCTAGCGACAATTTAGAGACCCAGTACTTC
CDR3 protein: CSASDNLETQYF

CDR3 length: 16
J gene: TRBJ1-5
clone size: .
D gene: TRBD1
V gene: TRBV6-6
CDR3 DNA: TGTGCCAGCAGCGGCAGGTCAGGGGGTGGCAATCAGCCCCAGCATTTT
CDR3 protein: CASSGRSGGGNQPQHF

CDR3 length: 13
J gene: TRBJ2-2
clone size: many
D gene: .
V gene: TRBV7-3
CDR3 DNA: TGTGCCAGCAGCTTCTCAGGAACCGGGGAGCTGTTTTTT
CDR3 protein: CASSFSGTGELFF

CDR3 length: 13
J gene: TRBJ2-5
clone size: .
D gene: .
V gene: TRBV30
CDR3 DNA: TGTGCCTGGAGTGTACAAGGGGGGGAGACCCAGTACTTC
CDR3 protein: CAWSVQGGETQYF